Given below is one T cell receptor (beta chain) in context. The antigen is unknown. The second PCR ran 7 to 11 cycles with a sample-barcoded 5' primer and J-beta primers. TCRdb passed the 5' RACE reads through MiXCR, listing each CDR3 protein once. The table lists around 1,000,000 distinct CDR3 sequences, 20% to 25% of them singletons. Germline CDR1 and CDR2: ENHRY and SYGVKD. Trimming stripped 8 bases from V and 3 bases from J, with 17 bases between. CDR3 length: 15 residues. This specimen belongs to a study of blood T cells in healthy people across ages. Study-level points and caveats: Long-lived donors exceeded aged donors in naive CD4+ cells and diversity. Researchers judged that diversity estimates from one million T cells fell short of true values.

The same sample was also used in a study of T cells of mothers and their children. That publication notes: From each mother came over 9.5 million TCR beta CDR3 reads, and from each child came some 3.2 million. The search for persistent microchimeric T cell clones detected none.

Sample: blood. This clonotype originated in a girl aged 2 to 10 in good health. This sequence joins TRBV10-3 and TRBJ2-1; D may be TRBD1 or TRBD2 (5 bases each). The CDR3 spells CAISSPRGVYNEQFF. Written as DNA, the CDR3 is TGTGCCATCTCATCCCCTCGGGGCGTCTACAATGAGCAGTTCTTC.